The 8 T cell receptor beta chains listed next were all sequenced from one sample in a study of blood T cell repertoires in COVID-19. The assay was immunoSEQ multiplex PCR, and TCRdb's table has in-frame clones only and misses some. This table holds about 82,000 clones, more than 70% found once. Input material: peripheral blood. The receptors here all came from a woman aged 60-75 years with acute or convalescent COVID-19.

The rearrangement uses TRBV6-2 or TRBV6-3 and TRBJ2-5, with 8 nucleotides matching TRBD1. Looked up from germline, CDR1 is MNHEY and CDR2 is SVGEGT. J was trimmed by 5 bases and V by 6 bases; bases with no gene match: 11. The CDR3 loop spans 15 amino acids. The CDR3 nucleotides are TGTGCCAGCAGCCCCCGGACAGGGTGGGGCGAGACCCAGTACTTC. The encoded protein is CASSPRTGWGETQYF.

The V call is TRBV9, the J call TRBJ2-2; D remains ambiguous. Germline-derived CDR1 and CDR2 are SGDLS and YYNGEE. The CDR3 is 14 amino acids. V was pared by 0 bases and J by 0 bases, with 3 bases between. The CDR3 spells CASSVAPNTGELFF. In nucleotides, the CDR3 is TGTGCCAGCAGCGTAGCTCCGAACACCGGGGAGCTGTTTTTT. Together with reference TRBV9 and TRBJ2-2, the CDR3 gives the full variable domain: DSGVTQTPKHLITATGQRVTLRCSPRSGDLSVYWYQQSLDQGLQFLIQYYNGEERAKGNILERFSAQQFPDLHSELNLSSLELGDSALYFCASSVAPNTGELFFGEGSRLTVL.

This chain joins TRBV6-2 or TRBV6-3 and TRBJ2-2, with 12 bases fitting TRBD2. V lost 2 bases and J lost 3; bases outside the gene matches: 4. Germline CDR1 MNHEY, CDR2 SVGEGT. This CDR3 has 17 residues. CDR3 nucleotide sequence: TGTGCCAGCAGTTACGCTAGCGGGGGGGCCGACACCGGGGAGCTGTTTTTT. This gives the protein CASSYASGGADTGELFF.

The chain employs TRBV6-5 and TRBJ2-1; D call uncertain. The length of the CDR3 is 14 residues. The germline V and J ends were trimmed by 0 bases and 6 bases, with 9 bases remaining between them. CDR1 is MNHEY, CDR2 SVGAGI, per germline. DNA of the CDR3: TGTGCCAGCAGTTACTCGATAAACGGCAATGAGCAGTTCTTC. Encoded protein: CASSYSINGNEQFF.

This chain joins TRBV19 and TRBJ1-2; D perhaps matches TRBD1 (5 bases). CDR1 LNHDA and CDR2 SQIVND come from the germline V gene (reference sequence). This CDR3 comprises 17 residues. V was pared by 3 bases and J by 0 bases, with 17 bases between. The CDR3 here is CASSMLGAVETNYGYTF. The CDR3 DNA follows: TGTGCCAGTAGTATGTTAGGGGCAGTGGAAACTAACTATGGCTACACCTTC.

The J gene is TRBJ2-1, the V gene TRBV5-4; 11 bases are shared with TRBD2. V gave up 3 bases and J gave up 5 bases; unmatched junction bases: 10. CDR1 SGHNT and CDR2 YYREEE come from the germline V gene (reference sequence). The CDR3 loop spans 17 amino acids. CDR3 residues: CASSSQKGLAENNEQFF. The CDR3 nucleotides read TGTGCCAGCAGCTCCCAGAAGGGACTAGCGGAAAACAATGAGCAGTTCTTC. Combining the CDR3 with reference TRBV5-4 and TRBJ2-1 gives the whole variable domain ETGVTQSPTHLIKTRGQQVTLRCSSQSGHNTVSWYQQALGQGPQFIFQYYREEENGRGNFPPRFSGLQFPNYSSELNVNALELDDSALYLCASSSQKGLAENNEQFFGPGTRLTVL.

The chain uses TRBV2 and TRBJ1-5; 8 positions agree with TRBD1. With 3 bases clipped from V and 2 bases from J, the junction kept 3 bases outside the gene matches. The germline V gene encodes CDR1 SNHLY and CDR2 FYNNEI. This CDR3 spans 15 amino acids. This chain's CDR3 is CASSEGQAGNQPQHF. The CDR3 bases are TGTGCCAGCAGTGAGGGACAGGCCGGCAATCAGCCCCAGCATTTT.

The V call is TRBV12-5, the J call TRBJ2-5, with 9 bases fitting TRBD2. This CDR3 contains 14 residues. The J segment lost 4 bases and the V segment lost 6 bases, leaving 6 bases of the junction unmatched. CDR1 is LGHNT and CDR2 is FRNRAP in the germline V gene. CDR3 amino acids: CASGRTRGGETQYF. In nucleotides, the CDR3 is TGTGCTAGTGGCAGAACGCGGGGGGGAGAGACCCAGTACTTC. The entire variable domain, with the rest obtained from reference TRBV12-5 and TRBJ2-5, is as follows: DARVTQTPRHKVTEMGQEVTMRCQPILGHNTVFWYRQTMMQGLELLAYFRNRAPLDDSGMPKDRFSAEMPDATLATLKIQPSEPRDSAVYFCASGRTRGGETQYFGPGTRLLVL.